These 9 T cell receptor beta chains share one sample of origin, sequenced in a study of T cells in Graves' hyperthyroidism and ophthalmopathy. TCR beta CDR3 regions were amplified from RNA. HTBI primers were used for first-round RT-PCR of the TCR CDR3. TCRdb ran MiXCR on the multiplex PCR reads and lists one entry per CDR3 protein. The sample shows hundreds of thousands of distinct CDR3 sequences, roughly 15% of them seen only once. Sample: blood. All receptors derive from a young woman with Graves' hyperthyroidism.

This chain links TRBV6-5 with TRBJ1-6; D possibly corresponds to TRBD1 (5 bases). V lost 3 bases and J 9 bases, leaving 21 bases between the germline ends. Germline lookup yields CDR1 MNHEY and CDR2 SVGAGI. CDR3 length: 17 residues. The CDR3 loop is CASSYLLSHVRASPLHF. The CDR3 DNA is TGTGCCAGCAGTTATCTACTCTCGCACGTCAGGGCTTCACCCCTCCACTTT.

This clonotype was picked up a small number of times. The V and J genes are TRBV19 and TRBJ2-7; D remains unclear. Trimming pared 5 bases from V and 3 bases from J, leaving 11 bases between. This CDR3 region has 13 residues. CDR1 LNHDA and CDR2 SQIVND come from the germline V gene (reference sequence). The DNA for the CDR3 is TGTGCCAGTAGTTCACATCTAGACTACGAGCAGTACTTC. It specifies CASSSHLDYEQYF.

This clonotype was observed a handful of times. The chain links TRBV4-1 to TRBJ2-7, with D perhaps matching TRBD1 (6 bases). The germline V gene encodes CDR1 MGHRA and CDR2 YSYEKL. V was pared by 1 base and J by 2 bases, with 12 bases between. CDR3 length equals 15 residues. The CDR3 DNA follows: TGCGCCAGCAGCCAAGTCACGGACAGTCCCTACGAGCAGTACTTC. Its protein product is CASSQVTDSPYEQYF.

This chain joins TRBV10-3 and TRBJ2-3; 8 nucleotides line up with TRBD2. The length of the CDR3 is 14 residues. The J segment lost 0 bases and the V segment lost 9 bases, leaving 5 bases of the junction unmatched. Per the germline V gene, CDR1 is ENHRY and CDR2 is SYGVKD. Written as DNA, the CDR3 is TGTGCCATGGCTGAGCGGGGGAGCACAGATACGCAGTATTTT. This gives the protein CAMAERGSTDTQYF.

This clonotype was seen ten or more times. The chain uses TRBV7-8 and TRBJ2-2; 7 bases fit TRBD2. Germline values: CDR1 SGHVS, CDR2 FQNEAQ. The CDR3 is made up of 15 amino acids. J was trimmed by 5 bases and V by 5 bases; bases with no gene match: 8. DNA for the CDR3: TGTGCCAGCAGCCCGGCGCGGGAGAGGACCGGGGAGCTGTTTTTT. Its translation is CASSPARERTGELFF.

V usage is TRBV19 and J usage is TRBJ2-1, with 7 bases fitting TRBD1. The CDR3 is made up of 15 amino acids. The V and J ends lost 3 bases and 3 bases, in that order; junction bases with no gene match: 5. From germline, CDR1 is LNHDA and CDR2 SQIVND (reference sequence). This CDR3 is CASSIIQGNYNEQFF. In DNA, the CDR3 is TGTGCCAGTAGTATCATACAGGGGAACTACAATGAGCAGTTCTTC.

This clonotype was counted at least ten times. The chain recombines TRBV27 with TRBJ2-5, with D maybe TRBD1 (7 bases). CDR3 length equals 16 residues. Trimming cost V 4 bases and J 2 bases, with 17 bases left between them. Germline V lookup: CDR1 MNHEY, CDR2 SMNVEV (reference sequence). The CDR3 protein is CASSSLGGQLQETQYF. The CDR3 DNA follows: TGTGCCAGCAGTTCCCTGGGGGGACAGCTTCAAGAGACCCAGTACTTC.

This clonotype was picked up a small number of times. The chain links TRBV27 to TRBJ2-1, with D perhaps assigned TRBD1 or TRBD2 (5 bases each). The V and J ends lost 4 bases and 9 bases respectively, with 13 bases between them. The germline V gene encodes CDR1 MNHEY and CDR2 SMNVEV (reference sequence). The CDR3 is 13 residues long. The chain's CDR3 is CASSYGAWGEQFF. The CDR3 region has the DNA TGTGCCAGCAGTTACGGGGCCTGGGGTGAGCAGTTCTTC.

This clonotype was seen at least ten times. The chain employs TRBV10-3 and TRBJ2-1, with 10 positions matching TRBD2. Trimming at V came to 3 bases and at J to 2 bases, leaving 1 base not matched to a gene. The CDR3 is 15 amino acids. The germline gives CDR1 ENHRY, CDR2 SYGVKD. The CDR3: CAISEGLAAYNEQFF. CDR3 DNA sequence: TGTGCCATCAGTGAAGGACTAGCGGCCTACAATGAGCAGTTCTTC.